This T cell receptor beta chain emerged from a study of cytomegalovirus exposure and HLA in healthy donors. In the PCR, 60 Vbeta and 13 Jbeta primers were used. Repertoires were generated with immunoSEQ multiplex PCR, while TCRdb's copy carries only in-frame clones and drops some. The sample includes 150,000 to 200,000 clones, over 70% of them seen just once. After removal of 2 bases from V and 0 bases from J, the junction contained 10 bases not matched to a gene. The CDR3 is 20 residues long. Germline V gene data show CDR1 as SGDLS and CDR2 as YYNGEE. The sample consisted of PBMCs. The rearrangement joins TRBV9 to TRBJ2-6; 11 nucleotides align to TRBD2. This TCR was sampled from a woman between 25 and 40 years old in good health and CMV-seropositive. This CDR3 is CASSVTLSTSGVSGANVLTF. CDR3 in DNA: TGTGCCAGCAGCGTGACATTATCGACTAGCGGGGTCTCTGGGGCCAACGTCCTGACTTTC.